This T cell receptor beta chain was retrieved from a study of cytomegalovirus exposure and HLA in healthy donors. The study's findings and limits: In vitro, three CMV-associated chains proved specific for CMV antigens. Among TCR beta chains, those listed as cytomegalovirus-associated numbered about 160. Clonal expansion, a later analysis showed, was greater in HLA-associated TCR beta chains than in equally common others.

Primers: 60 Vbeta forward and 13 Jbeta reverse. How the authors handled the data: Later reanalysis found 75 million to 95 million unique TCR beta chains, roughly 10 million of them shared. Sequencing was performed with immunoSEQ multiplex PCR; in TCRdb, only in-frame clones are kept and a portion is missing. Clonal size and the V and J genes are those of that table, whereas D and trimming came from the DNA. The table lists about 97,000 clones, 75% to 85% of them singletons, with around 3.5% in the top ten. Germline V lookup: CDR1 SGHTA, CDR2 FQGNSA. Trimming removed 6 bases from V and 2 bases from J; junction bases left unmatched: 6. CDR3 length: 14 residues. A word on this clone: The antigen is unknown.

V and J are TRBV7-2 and TRBJ2-5; 7 positions match TRBD2. The source of this sequence is a male donor in good health and CMV-seropositive. Sequencing input: PBMCs. This CDR3 is CASSLTGGQETQYF. Written as DNA, the CDR3 is TGTGCCAGCAGTTTGACGGGGGGACAAGAGACCCAGTACTTC.